These T cell receptor beta chains were read from a single sample in a study of blood T cell repertoires in COVID-19. Clones were read by immunoSEQ multiplex PCR, and TCRdb kept only the in-frame ones, dropping some. The data hold approximately 130,000 clones, with approximately 80% observed a single time. Sequenced input: peripheral blood. All receptors derive from a human donor in a cohort sampled during active COVID-19. CDR3s include the opening cysteine and the closing phenylalanine or tryptophan. Clone sizes are given selectively: once, few, many, or a class where the clone is expanded.

abundance: NA; v_gene: TRBV12-3/TRBV12-4; CDR3aa: CASSLLQNTEAFF
abundance: NA; v_gene: TRBV7-6; CDR3aa: CASSPPGGVHNTEAFF
abundance: NA; v_gene: TRBV29-1; CDR3aa: CSVEDLQRDGYTF
abundance: NA; v_gene: TRBV5-1; CDR3aa: CASSLVPSGRASYEQYF
abundance: once; v_gene: TRBV4-1; CDR3aa: CASSQGQYNEQFF
abundance: NA; v_gene: TRBV6-5; CDR3aa: CASSRTGPYGYTF
abundance: NA; v_gene: TRBV27; CDR3aa: CASSLTGVFSYEQYF
abundance: once; v_gene: TRBV28; CDR3aa: CASSLYYRDEKLFF
abundance: NA; v_gene: TRBV5-4; CDR3aa: CASSLLGRVHLRDTEAFF
abundance: NA; v_gene: TRBV5-5; CDR3aa: CASSSRDWSSYEQYF
abundance: NA; v_gene: TRBV5-1; CDR3aa: CASSPGLAASTDTQYF
abundance: few; v_gene: TRBV19; CDR3aa: CASSFGQGHLGEKLFF
abundance: NA; v_gene: TRBV12-3/TRBV12-4; CDR3aa: CASSQDPYGYTF
abundance: NA; v_gene: TRBV2; CDR3aa: CASSEAAVNTEAFF
abundance: NA; v_gene: TRBV5-1; CDR3aa: CASSLGPGDYEQYF
abundance: medium-sized; v_gene: TRBV4-1; CDR3aa: CASSGTGRTNYGYTF
abundance: NA; v_gene: TRBV11-1; CDR3aa: CASSSPTGEQYF
abundance: NA; v_gene: TRBV28; CDR3aa: CACLQGFQVNTEAFF
abundance: NA; v_gene: TRBV27; CDR3aa: CASSLGGAGEKLFF
abundance: NA; v_gene: TRBV3-1/TRBV3-2; CDR3aa: CASSYGLRPDTQYF
abundance: NA; v_gene: TRBV20-1; CDR3aa: CSAASNYGYTF
abundance: NA; v_gene: TRBV28; CDR3aa: CASRLRDEQYF
abundance: NA; v_gene: TRBV3-1/TRBV3-2; CDR3aa: CASSQLAGYNEQFF
abundance: once; v_gene: TRBV5-1; CDR3aa: CASSAGTGDEQYF
abundance: NA; v_gene: TRBV7-9; CDR3aa: CASMDGEGISDSPLHF
abundance: few; v_gene: TRBV5-4; CDR3aa: CASSLGTGLYEQYF
abundance: NA; v_gene: TRBV7-6; CDR3aa: CASSKQGGYGYTF
abundance: NA; v_gene: TRBV25-1; CDR3aa: CASSKSGQGAPNEQFF
abundance: NA; v_gene: TRBV2; CDR3aa: CASSNRGLTYEQYF
abundance: NA; v_gene: TRBV19; CDR3aa: CASSHDSGTGAAAYGYTF
abundance: NA; v_gene: TRBV19; CDR3aa: CASNTGGKIGNTIYF
abundance: NA; v_gene: TRBV20-1; CDR3aa: CSAQYQETQYF
abundance: few; v_gene: TRBV6-4; CDR3aa: CASSVDRDTEAFF
abundance: NA; v_gene: TRBV27; CDR3aa: CASSLAGLNSPLHF
abundance: once; v_gene: TRBV5-1; CDR3aa: CASSLGGGSSSYEQYF
abundance: NA; v_gene: TRBV11-3; CDR3aa: CASRRGTSDTDTQYF
abundance: NA; v_gene: TRBV6-1; CDR3aa: CASSDGQVDEKLFF
abundance: NA; v_gene: TRBV5-4; CDR3aa: CASSFGGDGYEQYF
abundance: NA; v_gene: TRBV7-9; CDR3aa: CASSSLAGGLGNEQFF
abundance: NA; v_gene: TRBV13; CDR3aa: CASSHGTDSGNTIYF
abundance: NA; v_gene: TRBV5-4; CDR3aa: CASSSSPHERFF
abundance: NA; v_gene: TRBV5-1; CDR3aa: CASSSPGHNLYGYTF
abundance: NA; v_gene: TRBV18; CDR3aa: CASSPSGRQVEQYF
abundance: NA; v_gene: TRBV7-9; CDR3aa: CASSLLAEPAYEQYF
abundance: NA; v_gene: TRBV2; CDR3aa: CASTIGEGQQPQHF
abundance: NA; v_gene: TRBV6-5; CDR3aa: CASRGRSYGYTF
abundance: NA; v_gene: TRBV12-3/TRBV12-4; CDR3aa: CASSSTGGGYTF
abundance: NA; v_gene: TRBV2; CDR3aa: CASSVSVTENNYGYTF
abundance: once; v_gene: TRBV7-9; CDR3aa: CASSFPRDRTPEAFF